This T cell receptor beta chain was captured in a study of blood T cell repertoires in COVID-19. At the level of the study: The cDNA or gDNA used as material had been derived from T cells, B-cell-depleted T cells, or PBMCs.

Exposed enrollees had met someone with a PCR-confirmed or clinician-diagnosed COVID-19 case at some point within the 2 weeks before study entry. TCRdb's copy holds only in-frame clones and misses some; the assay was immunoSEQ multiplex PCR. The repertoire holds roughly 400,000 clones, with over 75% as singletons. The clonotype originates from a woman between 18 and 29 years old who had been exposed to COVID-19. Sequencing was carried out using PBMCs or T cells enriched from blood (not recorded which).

CDR3 region: CASREQGSGQPQHF. The CDR3 region has the DNA TGTGCCAGCAGAGAACAGGGGTCGGGTCAGCCCCAGCATTTT. The chain uses TRBV28 and TRBJ1-5; 7 nucleotides agree with TRBD1. Germline trimming cut 6 bases from V and 6 bases from J; bases unmatched to any gene: 8. The CDR3 runs 14 residues. CDR1 and CDR2 (germline): MDHEN, SYDVKM. Complete variable domain (other parts from reference TRBV28 and TRBJ1-5): DVKVTQSSRYLVKRTGEKVFLECVQDMDHENMFWYRQDPGLGLRLIYFSYDVKMKEKGDIPEGYSVSREKKERFSLILESASTNQTSMYLCASREQGSGQPQHFGDGTRLSIL.